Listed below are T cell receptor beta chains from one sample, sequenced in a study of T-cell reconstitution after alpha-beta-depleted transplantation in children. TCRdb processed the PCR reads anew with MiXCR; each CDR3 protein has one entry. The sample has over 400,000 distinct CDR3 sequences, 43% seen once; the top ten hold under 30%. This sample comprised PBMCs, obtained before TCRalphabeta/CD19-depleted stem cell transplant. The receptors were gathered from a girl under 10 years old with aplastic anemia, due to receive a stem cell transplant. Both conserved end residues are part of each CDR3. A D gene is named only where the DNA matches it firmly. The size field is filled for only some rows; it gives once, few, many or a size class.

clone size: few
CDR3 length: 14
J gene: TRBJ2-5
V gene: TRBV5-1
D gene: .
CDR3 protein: CASSSTPGIETQYF
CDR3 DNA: TGCGCCAGCAGTTCGACTCCCGGGATCGAGACCCAGTACTTC

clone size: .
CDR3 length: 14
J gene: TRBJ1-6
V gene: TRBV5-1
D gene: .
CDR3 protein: CASSLDDEGSPLHF
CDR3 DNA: TGCGCCAGCAGCTTGGACGATGAAGGTTCACCCCTCCACTTT

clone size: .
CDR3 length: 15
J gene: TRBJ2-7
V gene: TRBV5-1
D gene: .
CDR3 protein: CASSVGTAVSYEQYF
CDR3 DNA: TGCGCCAGCAGCGTCGGGACGGCGGTCTCCTACGAGCAGTACTTC

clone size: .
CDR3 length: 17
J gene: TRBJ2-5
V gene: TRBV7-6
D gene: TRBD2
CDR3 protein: CASSPGASGPNQETQYF
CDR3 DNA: TGTGCCAGCAGCCCCGGGGCTAGCGGACCGAATCAAGAGACCCAGTACTTC

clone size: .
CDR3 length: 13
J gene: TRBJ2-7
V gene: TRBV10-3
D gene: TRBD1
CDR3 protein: CAISLDRGNEQYF
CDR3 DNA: TGTGCCATCAGCCTGGACAGGGGGAACGAGCAGTACTTC

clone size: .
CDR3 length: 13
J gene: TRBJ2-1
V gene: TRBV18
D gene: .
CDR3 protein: CASSPGIGNEQFF
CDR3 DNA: TGTGCCAGCTCCCCGGGGATCGGTAATGAGCAGTTCTTC

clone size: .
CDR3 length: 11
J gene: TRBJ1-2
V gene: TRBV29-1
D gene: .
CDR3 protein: CSVDWGEGYTF
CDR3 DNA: TGCAGCGTTGATTGGGGAGAAGGCTACACCTTC

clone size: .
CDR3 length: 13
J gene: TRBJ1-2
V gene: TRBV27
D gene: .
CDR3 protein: CASSFGGHHGYTF
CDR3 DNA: TGTGCCAGCAGTTTTGGGGGGCACCATGGCTACACCTTC

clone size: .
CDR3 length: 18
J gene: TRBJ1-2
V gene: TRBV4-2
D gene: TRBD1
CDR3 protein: CASSHFNVGQGANYGYTF
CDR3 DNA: TGTGCCAGCAGCCACTTTAACGTGGGGCAGGGGGCTAACTATGGCTACACCTTC

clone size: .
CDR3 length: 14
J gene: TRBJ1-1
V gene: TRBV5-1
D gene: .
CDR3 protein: CASSSGGRVSEAFF
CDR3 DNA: TGCGCCAGCAGTTCAGGTGGCAGGGTGTCTGAAGCTTTCTTT

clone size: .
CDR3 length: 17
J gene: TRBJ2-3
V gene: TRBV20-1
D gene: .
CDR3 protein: CSAPSRGGNGDTDTQYF
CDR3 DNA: TGCAGTGCCCCCTCCCGAGGGGGGAATGGAGACACAGATACGCAGTATTTT

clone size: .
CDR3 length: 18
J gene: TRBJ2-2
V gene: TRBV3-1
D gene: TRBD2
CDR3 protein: CASSQDDRGLAGPRELFF
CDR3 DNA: TGTGCCAGCAGCCAAGATGACAGGGGACTAGCGGGCCCCAGGGAGCTGTTTTTT

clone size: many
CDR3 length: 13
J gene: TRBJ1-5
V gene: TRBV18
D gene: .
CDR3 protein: CASSSRGEQPQHF
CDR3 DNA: TGTGCCAGCTCATCCAGGGGAGAACAGCCCCAGCATTTT

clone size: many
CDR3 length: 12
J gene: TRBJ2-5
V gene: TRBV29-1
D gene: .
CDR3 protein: CSVERISETQYF
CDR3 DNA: TGCAGCGTTGAACGCATCTCGGAGACCCAGTACTTC

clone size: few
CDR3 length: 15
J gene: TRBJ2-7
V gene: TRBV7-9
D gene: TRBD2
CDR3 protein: CASSSSSGGGHEQYF
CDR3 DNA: TGTGCCAGCAGCTCCTCCTCGGGGGGAGGTCACGAGCAGTACTTC

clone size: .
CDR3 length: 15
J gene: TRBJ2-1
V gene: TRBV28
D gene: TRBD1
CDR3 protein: CASSNRGPLYNEQFF
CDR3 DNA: TGTGCCAGCAGTAATAGGGGGCCGTTATACAATGAGCAGTTCTTC

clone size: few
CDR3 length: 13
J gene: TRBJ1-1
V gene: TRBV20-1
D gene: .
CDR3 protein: CSARRDIRTEAFF
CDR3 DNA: TGCAGTGCTAGACGGGACATTCGGACTGAAGCTTTCTTT

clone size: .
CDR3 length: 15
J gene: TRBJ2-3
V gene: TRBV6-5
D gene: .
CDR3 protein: CASSYSDLGPDTQYF
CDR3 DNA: TGTGCCAGCAGTTACTCGGATTTGGGCCCAGATACGCAGTATTTT

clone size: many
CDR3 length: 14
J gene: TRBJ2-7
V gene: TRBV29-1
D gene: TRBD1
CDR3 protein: CSVEEGGQGNEQYF
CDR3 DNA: TGCAGCGTTGAAGAAGGAGGACAGGGGAACGAGCAGTACTTC

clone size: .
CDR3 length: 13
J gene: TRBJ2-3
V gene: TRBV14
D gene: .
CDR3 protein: CASCTLGADTQYF
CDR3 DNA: TGTGCCAGCTGTACACTTGGTGCAGATACGCAGTATTTT

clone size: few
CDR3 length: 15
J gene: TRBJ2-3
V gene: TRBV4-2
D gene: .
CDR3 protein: CASSQDKGISDTQYF
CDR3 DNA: TGTGCCAGCAGCCAAGATAAGGGTATTTCGGATACGCAGTATTTT

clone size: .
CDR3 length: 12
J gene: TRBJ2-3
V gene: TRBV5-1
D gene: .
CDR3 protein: CASGGIGDTQYF
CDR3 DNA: TGCGCCAGCGGGGGAATAGGAGATACGCAGTATTTT

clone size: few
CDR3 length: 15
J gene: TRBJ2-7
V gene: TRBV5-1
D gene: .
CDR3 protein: CASSLADSYSYEQYF
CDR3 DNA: TGCGCCAGCAGCTTGGCGGACTCCTACTCCTACGAGCAGTACTTC

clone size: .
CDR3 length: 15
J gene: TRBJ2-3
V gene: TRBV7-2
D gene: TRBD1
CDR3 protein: CASSPDRGGTDTQYF
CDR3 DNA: TGTGCCAGCAGCCCAGACAGGGGGGGCACAGATACGCAGTATTTT

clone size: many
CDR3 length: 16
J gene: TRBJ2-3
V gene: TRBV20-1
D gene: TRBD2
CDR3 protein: CSANLRTSGIVDTQYF
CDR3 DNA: TGCAGTGCCAACCTCCGGACTAGCGGGATAGTGGATACGCAGTATTTT

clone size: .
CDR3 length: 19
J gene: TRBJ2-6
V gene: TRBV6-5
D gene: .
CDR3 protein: CASSYSIGAASSGANVLTF
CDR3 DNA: TGTGCCAGCAGTTACTCGATAGGGGCAGCGAGCTCTGGGGCCAACGTCCTGACTTTC

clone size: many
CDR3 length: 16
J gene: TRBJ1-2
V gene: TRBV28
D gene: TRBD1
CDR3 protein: CASSSRDRAKGKGYTF
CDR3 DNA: TGTGCCAGCAGCAGTAGAGACAGGGCAAAGGGAAAAGGCTACACCTTC

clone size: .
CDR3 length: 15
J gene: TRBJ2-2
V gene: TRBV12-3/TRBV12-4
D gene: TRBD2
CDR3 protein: CASSPGGYYTGELFF
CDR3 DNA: TGTGCCAGCAGTCCGGGGGGGTATTACACCGGGGAGCTGTTTTTT

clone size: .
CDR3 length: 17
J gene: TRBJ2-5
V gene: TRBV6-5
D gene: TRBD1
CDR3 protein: CASSYGGQGMLGETQYF
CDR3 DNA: TGTGCCAGCAGTTACGGTGGACAGGGGATGCTGGGGGAGACCCAGTACTTC

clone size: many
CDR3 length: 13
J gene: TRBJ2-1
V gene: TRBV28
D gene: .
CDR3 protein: CASSFSPFWGQFF
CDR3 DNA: TGTGCCAGCAGTTTTAGCCCCTTCTGGGGGCAGTTCTTC

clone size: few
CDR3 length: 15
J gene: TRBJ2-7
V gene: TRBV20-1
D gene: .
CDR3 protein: CSACAPGQSSYEQYF
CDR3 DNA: TGCAGTGCTTGTGCCCCCGGACAGAGCTCCTACGAGCAGTACTTC

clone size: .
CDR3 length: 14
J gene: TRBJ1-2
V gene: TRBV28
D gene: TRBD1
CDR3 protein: CASSLTGDVNGYTF
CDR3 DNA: TGTGCCAGCAGTCTAACAGGGGACGTAAATGGCTACACCTTC

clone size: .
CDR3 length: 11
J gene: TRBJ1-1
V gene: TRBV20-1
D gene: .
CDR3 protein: CSAGENTEAFF
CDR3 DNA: TGCAGTGCTGGAGAGAACACTGAAGCTTTCTTT

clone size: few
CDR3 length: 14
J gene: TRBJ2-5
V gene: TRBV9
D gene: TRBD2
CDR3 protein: CASSGGRGRLTQYF
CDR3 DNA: TGTGCCAGCAGCGGGGGGAGGGGCCGGTTGACCCAGTACTTC

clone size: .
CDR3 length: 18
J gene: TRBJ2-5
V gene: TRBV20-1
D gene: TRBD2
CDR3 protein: CSARTSGSSLPSQETQYF
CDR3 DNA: TGCAGTGCTAGAACTAGCGGGAGCTCTCTTCCTTCCCAAGAGACCCAGTACTTC

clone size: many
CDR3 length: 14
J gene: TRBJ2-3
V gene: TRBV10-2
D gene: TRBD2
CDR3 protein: CATQASGSTDTQYF
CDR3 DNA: TGCGCCACCCAAGCTAGCGGGAGCACAGATACGCAGTATTTT

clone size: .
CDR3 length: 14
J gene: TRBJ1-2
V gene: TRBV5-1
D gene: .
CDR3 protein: CASSLIYGGDGYTF
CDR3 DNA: TGCGCCAGCAGCTTGATTTACGGGGGCGATGGCTACACCTTC

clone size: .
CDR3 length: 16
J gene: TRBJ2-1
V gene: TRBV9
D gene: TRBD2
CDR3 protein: CASSAIAGSSYNEQFF
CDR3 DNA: TGTGCCAGCAGCGCCATAGCGGGTAGCTCCTACAATGAGCAGTTCTTC

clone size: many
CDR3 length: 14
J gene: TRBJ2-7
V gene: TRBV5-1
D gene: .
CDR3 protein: CASSPRDISYEQYF
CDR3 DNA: TGCGCCAGCAGCCCCCGGGACATTTCCTACGAGCAGTACTTC

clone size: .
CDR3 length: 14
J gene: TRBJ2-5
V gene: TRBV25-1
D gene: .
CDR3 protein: CASSWRDLGDDQYF
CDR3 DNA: TGTGCCAGCAGTTGGAGGGACCTGGGGGACGACCAGTACTTC

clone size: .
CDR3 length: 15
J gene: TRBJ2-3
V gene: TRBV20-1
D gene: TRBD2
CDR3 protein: CSANGLAGVSDTQYF
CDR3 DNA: TGCAGTGCAAATGGACTAGCGGGAGTCTCAGATACGCAGTATTTT

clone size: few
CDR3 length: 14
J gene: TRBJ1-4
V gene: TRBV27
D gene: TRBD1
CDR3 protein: CASKQGVTNEKLFF
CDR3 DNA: TGTGCCAGCAAACAGGGGGTGACTAATGAAAAACTGTTTTTT

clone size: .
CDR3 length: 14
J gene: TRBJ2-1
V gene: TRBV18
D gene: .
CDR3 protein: CASSPPGPYNEQFF
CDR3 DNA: TGTGCCAGCTCACCACCGGGGCCCTACAATGAGCAGTTCTTC

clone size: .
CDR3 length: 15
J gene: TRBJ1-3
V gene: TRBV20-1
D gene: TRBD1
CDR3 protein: CSASTRQGGGNTIYF
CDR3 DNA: TGCAGTGCTAGCACCCGACAGGGAGGTGGAAACACCATATATTTT

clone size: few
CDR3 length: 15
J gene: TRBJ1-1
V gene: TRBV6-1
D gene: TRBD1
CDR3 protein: CASRVGTGRNTEAFF
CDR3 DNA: TGTGCCAGCAGAGTGGGGACAGGGAGGAACACTGAAGCTTTCTTT

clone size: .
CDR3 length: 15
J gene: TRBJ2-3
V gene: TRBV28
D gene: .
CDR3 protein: CASSDPGTPPHTQYF
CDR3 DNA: TGTGCCAGCAGTGACCCCGGGACTCCCCCCCATACGCAGTATTTT